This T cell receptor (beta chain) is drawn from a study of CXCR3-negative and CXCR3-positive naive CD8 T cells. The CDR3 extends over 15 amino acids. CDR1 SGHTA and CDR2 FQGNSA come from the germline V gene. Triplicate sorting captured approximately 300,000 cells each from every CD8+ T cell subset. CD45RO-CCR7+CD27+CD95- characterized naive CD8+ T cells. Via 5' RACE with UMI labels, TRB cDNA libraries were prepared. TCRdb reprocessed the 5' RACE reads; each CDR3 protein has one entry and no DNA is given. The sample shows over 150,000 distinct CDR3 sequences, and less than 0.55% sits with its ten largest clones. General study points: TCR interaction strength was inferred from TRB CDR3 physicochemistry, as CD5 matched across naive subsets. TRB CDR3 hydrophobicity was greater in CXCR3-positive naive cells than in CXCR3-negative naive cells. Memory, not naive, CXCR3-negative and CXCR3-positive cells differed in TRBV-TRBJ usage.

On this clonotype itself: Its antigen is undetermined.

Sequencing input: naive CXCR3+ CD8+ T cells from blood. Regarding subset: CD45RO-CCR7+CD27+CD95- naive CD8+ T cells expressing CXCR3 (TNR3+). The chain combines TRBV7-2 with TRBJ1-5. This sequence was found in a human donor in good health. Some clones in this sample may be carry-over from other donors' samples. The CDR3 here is CASSPRGGLPQPQHF.